A selection of T cell receptor beta chains follows, all from one sample in a study of blood T cell repertoires in COVID-19. The table came from immunoSEQ multiplex PCR; TCRdb's copy has only in-frame clones and leaves some out. The table has some 290,000 clones, more than 85% seen once. The sequencing sample was made of PBMCs or T cells enriched from blood (not recorded which). Receptors were obtained from a woman aged 25 to 39 who had been exposed to COVID-19. The CDR3 runs from the conserved cysteine through the conserved F or W. Each record gives: J gene, D gene, V gene, clone size, CDR3 DNA, CDR3 protein. The D gene is left open where the match is weak. A clone size is listed for some rows: how often the clone was seen (once, few, many), or a class if it is expanded.

TRBJ1-6	.	TRBV7-2	.	TGTGCCAGCAGCCCCTTAGGGGCTCGGCATAATTCACCCCTCCACTTT	CASSPLGARHNSPLHF
TRBJ1-4	.	TRBV4-2	.	TGTGCCAGCAGCCAAGTCGACACAACGTTAAATGAAAAACTGTTTTTT	CASSQVDTTLNEKLFF
TRBJ2-7	TRBD2	TRBV7-3	few	TGTGCCAGCAGCCTCTCAGCGGGGGGCTACCACGAGCAGTACTTC	CASSLSAGGYHEQYF
TRBJ1-6	.	TRBV4-1	.	TGCGCCAGCAGCGCGCCCAGGGGCAGAGACAATTCACCCCTCCACTTT	CASSAPRGRDNSPLHF
TRBJ1-6	.	TRBV2	.	TGTGCCAGCAGTGGTCAGGGCCCAACAAATAATTCACCCCTCCACTTT	CASSGQGPTNNSPLHF
TRBJ1-3	.	TRBV7-3	.	TGTGCCAGCAGCCAATGGGGCGGTAACTCTGGAAACACCATATATTTT	CASSQWGGNSGNTIYF
TRBJ2-1	TRBD2	TRBV10-3	.	TGTGCCACGGGAACTAGCGGTTCCTACAATGAGCAGTTCTTC	CATGTSGSYNEQFF
TRBJ2-2	.	TRBV7-9	.	TGTGCCAGCAGCTTTTTTTTCGGGGTGAACACCGGGGAGCTGTTTTTT	CASSFFFGVNTGELFF
TRBJ1-5	TRBD1	TRBV14	.	TGTGCCAGCAGCCAAACCGGGGGACAGTATAGCAATCAGCCCCAGCATTTT	CASSQTGGQYSNQPQHF
TRBJ1-6	.	TRBV6-1	.	TGTGCCAGCAGTGAAAGGGGTTCAAATTCACCCCTCCACTTT	CASSERGSNSPLHF
TRBJ1-2	.	TRBV5-4	.	TGTGCCAGCAGCTCTCAGGACCAGGGGTGGTATGGCTACACCTTC	CASSSQDQGWYGYTF
TRBJ1-2	TRBD1	TRBV10-3	.	TGTGCCATCAGTTCCGGGACAGGGGAATTCTATGGCTACACCTTC	CAISSGTGEFYGYTF
TRBJ1-2	.	TRBV9	.	TGTGCCAGCAGCCCCCATCGACAGATCTATGGCTACACCTTC	CASSPHRQIYGYTF
TRBJ2-1	.	TRBV9	once	TGTGCCAGCAGCGTACAGGGCTACAATGAGCAGTTCTTC	CASSVQGYNEQFF
TRBJ1-1	TRBD1	TRBV14	.	TGTGCCACTTCGGACAGGGGATATGGTACTGAAGCTTTCTTT	CATSDRGYGTEAFF
TRBJ1-6	.	TRBV4-3	once	TGCGCCAGCAGCCAAGAGGAGGGCTATAATTCACCCCTCCACTTT	CASSQEEGYNSPLHF
TRBJ2-3	TRBD1	TRBV12-5	.	TGTGCTAGTGGTTCAGGACAGGGGGCACTCTCGAATACGCAGTATTTT	CASGSGQGALSNTQYF
TRBJ2-7	.	TRBV5-4	.	TGTGCCAGCAGCTTGCGAACAGGGAATCTCGCTCTCTACGAGCAGTACTTC	CASSLRTGNLALYEQYF
TRBJ1-6	TRBD1	TRBV20-1	.	TGCAGTGCCAGTGCCCGAAGGACAGGGGGATATAATTCACCCCTCCACTTT	CSASARRTGGYNSPLHF
TRBJ2-2	.	TRBV18	.	TGTGCCAGCTCACCACCGGGGGCATCCGGCGGCGGGGAGCTGTTTTTT	CASSPPGASGGGELFF
TRBJ2-7	TRBD1	TRBV14	once	TGTGCCAGTTCTTCTGTTTCGGGACAGTCCTACGAGCAGTACTTC	CASSSVSGQSYEQYF
TRBJ2-7	TRBD1	TRBV18	.	TGTGCCAGCTCACCTGGAACAGGGGGTCCCCACGAGCAGTACTTC	CASSPGTGGPHEQYF
TRBJ1-2	.	TRBV27	few	TGTGCCAGCAGTCCTGACGCGGGGAATGGCTACACCTTC	CASSPDAGNGYTF
TRBJ1-2	TRBD1	TRBV7-8	few	TGTGCCAGCAGCCCAAACAGGGGAACTAACTATGGCTACACCTTC	CASSPNRGTNYGYTF
TRBJ1-2	.	TRBV19	.	TGTGCCAGTAGTACAGGGGTTGTGGGCTATGGCTACACCTTC	CASSTGVVGYGYTF
TRBJ2-2	TRBD1	TRBV14	.	TGTGCCAGCAGCCAATTTGGGACAGGGGCAAACACCGGGGAGCTGTTTTTT	CASSQFGTGANTGELFF
TRBJ1-1	.	TRBV7-2	.	TGTGCCAGCAGCTTAGGAGGAGGGTTGCGAGCTTTCTTT	CASSLGGGLRAFF
TRBJ1-2	.	TRBV27	.	TGTGCCAGCAGTTTATCTGGGGCCTATGGCTACACCTTC	CASSLSGAYGYTF
TRBJ1-5	.	TRBV19	.	TGTGCCAGTAGTTCACAGTTTCAGCCCCAGCATTTT	CASSSQFQPQHF
TRBJ2-3	.	TRBV24-1	.	TGTGCCACCAGTGATTTGACCGCCCTAACAGATACGCAGTATTTT	CATSDLTALTDTQYF
TRBJ2-7	.	TRBV7-9	.	TGTGCCAGCAGCTTAGCGGGGGGCTCCTACGAGCAGTACTTC	CASSLAGGSYEQYF
TRBJ2-3	.	TRBV21-1	few	TGTGCCAGCAGCAAAGATAGCGGGGGGACAAGCACAGATACGCAGTATTTT	CASSKDSGGTSTDTQYF
TRBJ2-2	.	TRBV19	.	TGTGCCAGTGGGGGACAGAACACCGGGGAGCTGTTTTTT	CASGGQNTGELFF
TRBJ2-1	TRBD2	TRBV5-1	.	TGCGCCAGCAGCACCCAAGCGGGGCACTACAATGAGCAGTTCTTC	CASSTQAGHYNEQFF
TRBJ2-2	.	TRBV27	.	TGTGCCAGCAGTTTACGGTTTAGCCTCACCGGGGAGCTGTTTTTT	CASSLRFSLTGELFF
TRBJ2-7	.	TRBV2	.	TGTGCCAGCCAGGCGGGAATCTCCTACGAGCAGTACTTC	CASQAGISYEQYF
TRBJ2-7	.	TRBV7-6	.	TGTGCCAGCAGCTTAGCGTCCGGGTTCAACGAGCAGTACTTC	CASSLASGFNEQYF
TRBJ1-5	TRBD1	TRBV10-1	.	TGCGCCAGCAACGTCCGGACAGGGATAAGGGATCAGCCCCAGCATTTT	CASNVRTGIRDQPQHF
TRBJ2-7	TRBD2	TRBV9	.	TGTGCCAGCAGCGTGACTAGCGGGGGGTCAATAGACGAGCAGTACTTC	CASSVTSGGSIDEQYF
TRBJ1-1	TRBD1	TRBV5-1	.	TGCGCCAGCAGCTTTGGAGCAGACAGGGGGAACACTGAAGCTTTCTTT	CASSFGADRGNTEAFF
TRBJ1-4	.	TRBV6-5	.	TGTGCCAGCCGGATTGCGGGGGCCGGTGAAAAACTGTTTTTT	CASRIAGAGEKLFF
TRBJ1-2	.	TRBV30	once	TGTGCCTGGAGCGGAGTGGGCTATGGCTACACCTTC	CAWSGVGYGYTF
TRBJ1-2	.	TRBV12-3/TRBV12-4	.	TGTGCCAGCAGGAGACAGGATTATGGCTACACCTTC	CASRRQDYGYTF
TRBJ1-2	.	TRBV6-1	.	TGTGCCAGCAGTGACAGGGTTAACTATGGCTACACCTTC	CASSDRVNYGYTF
TRBJ1-2	.	TRBV18	.	TGTGCCAGCTCACCGCCAGGGTATCGAAGCTACACCTTC	CASSPPGYRSYTF
TRBJ1-2	TRBD1	TRBV5-4	.	TGTGCCAGCAGCTTTCGGACAGGGGCCCGGTATTGGGGCTACACCTTC	CASSFRTGARYWGYTF
TRBJ2-5	.	TRBV29-1	once	TGCAGCGTTGAAGGGTGGCACCAGGAGACCCAGTACTTC	CSVEGWHQETQYF
TRBJ2-5	.	TRBV6-1	once	TGTGCCAGCAGTGAAAATAGGCAGGGGAGGGTAGAGACCCAGTACTTC	CASSENRQGRVETQYF
TRBJ1-6	.	TRBV9	few	TGTGCCAGCAGCGTAATTCCGAATTCGGCACCCCTCCACTTT	CASSVIPNSAPLHF
TRBJ2-5	TRBD1	TRBV3-1/TRBV3-2	.	TGTGCCAGCAGCGAACGGGACAGACAAGAGACCCAGTACTTC	CASSERDRQETQYF
TRBJ1-1	.	TRBV27	.	TGTGCCAGCAGTTCTCCCCGGGTCCGGGAAGCTTTCTTT	CASSSPRVREAFF
TRBJ2-1	.	TRBV6-6	.	TGTGCCAGCAGAAGTCAGGGCAATGAGCAGTTCTTC	CASRSQGNEQFF
TRBJ1-2	.	TRBV2	once	TGTGCCAGCAGTGCCGCCCCCACAGGGTATGGCTACACCTTC	CASSAAPTGYGYTF
TRBJ1-5	TRBD1	TRBV2	.	TGTGCCAGCAGATATGGACAGGGGAGTCAGCCCCAGCATTTT	CASRYGQGSQPQHF
TRBJ2-1	.	TRBV5-6	.	TGTGCCAGCGGACAGCCTTCCTACAATGAGCAGTTCTTC	CASGQPSYNEQFF